This TCR beta chain is drawn from a study of CD8 T cells in Susac syndrome. Findings and caveats of the study: An acknowledgment was made by the study that its TCR sequencing and HLA analysis involved relatively few individuals.

Sequencing of TCR beta was undertaken in CD8+ and CD4+ T cells derived from blood. The CD8+ and CD4+ T cells were isolated magnetically using a negative isolation approach, whereas the TEMRA cells were enriched by FACS. With regard to this clonotype: Its matching antigen is unknown.

cDNA came from approximately 0.5 to 1 ug RNA primed by random hexamers. immunoSEQ multiplex PCR amplified TCR beta CDR3 across 54 Vbeta, 13 Jbeta. Each CDR3 protein gets one entry after TCRdb re-called the immunoSEQ multiplex PCR reads with MiXCR. Here the sample spans approximately 140,000 distinct CDR3 sequences, approximately 95% being singletons. This clonotype was sampled from a human donor with multiple sclerosis. Sequences were obtained from CD4+ T cells from PBMCs.

CDR3 DNA sequence: TGCAGTGCTAGACTGGACAGGACTTATGGCTACACCTTC. Protein sequence: CSARLDRTYGYTF. The chain employs TRBV20-1 and TRBJ1-2, with 7 bases identical to TRBD1. Trimming took 2 bases from V and 5 from J; bases not matched to a gene: 5. The CDR3 contains 13 residues. Germline V CDR1 and CDR2: DFQATT, SNEGSKA (reference sequence).